The TCR beta chain under discussion was sequenced for a study of cytomegalovirus exposure and HLA in healthy donors. In regard to this clone: Its antigen is unknown.

The PCR used 60 Vbeta and 13 Jbeta primers. This table comes from immunoSEQ multiplex PCR, and its TCRdb copy is limited to in-frame clones, with some not included. The sample includes over 100,000 clones, around 9% of them seen just once. V was cut by 3 bases and J by 4 bases, with 10 bases left in between. CDR3 length: 13 amino acids. Germline values: CDR1 KGHSH, CDR2 LQKENI. Overall study results and limits: In an earlier analysis, about 87% or about 30%: the productive usage of most TCR beta V segments. Relative to the approximately 670-donor mean, N-insertions were reportedly fewer in an Asian-associated ancestry cluster in a later analysis. Most sequenced TCRs were rare (though some public TCRs occurred in many donors).

Unrecorded immune exposures were likely, despite nominal health at sampling. The sequencing input was PBMCs. The V gene is TRBV18, the J gene TRBJ2-7, with unresolved D. The sequence derives from a woman aged 40 to 50 in good health and CMV-seropositive. In DNA form, the CDR3 reads TGTGCCAGCTCACCCATGCAGCGTTACGAGCAGTACTTC. It translates to CASSPMQRYEQYF.